The rows below give T cell receptor beta chains drawn from one sample of a study of T-cell reconstitution after alpha-beta-depleted transplantation in children. Using its own MiXCR run on the PCR reads, TCRdb lists one record per CDR3 protein. The sample lists 250,000 to 300,000 distinct CDR3 sequences, roughly 12% occurring once. The sample in question was peripheral blood, obtained 180 days after TCRalphabeta/CD19-depleted stem cell transplant. Source of these receptors: a male patient under 10 years old who had a stem cell transplant for chronic granulomatous disease, so the T cells may come from the graft donor. CDR3s include the opening cysteine and the closing phenylalanine or tryptophan. The D gene is left open where the match is weak. Clone size is not always given. Where it is, it says once, few, many or a class for expanded clones.

cdr3_nt,cdr3_aa,v_call,d_call,j_call,clone_size
TGCGCCAGCAGCTTGACAGGGGGACTAACCGGGGAGCTGTTTTTT,CASSLTGGLTGELFF,TRBV5-1,-,TRBJ2-2,many
TGTGCCAGCAGCAAGCCGGGGAGGACATCCCTTAGCACAGATACGCAGTATTTT,CASSKPGRTSLSTDTQYF,TRBV5-6,-,TRBJ2-3,many
TGCAGTGCTAGAGAGCCAGGGACAGGGACTTGGGGCAATCAGCCCCAGCATTTT,CSAREPGTGTWGNQPQHF,TRBV20-1,TRBD1,TRBJ1-5,many
TGTGCCAGCAGTTACCCGGAGACCGTTCCAGGGCAGCCCCAGCATTTT,CASSYPETVPGQPQHF,TRBV6-2/TRBV6-3,-,TRBJ1-5,many
TGTGCCAGTACCGACACAGATACGCAGTATTTT,CASTDTDTQYF,TRBV19,-,TRBJ2-3,-
TGTGCCAGCAGTCGACAGGTTTACAATGAGCAGTTCTTC,CASSRQVYNEQFF,TRBV12-3/TRBV12-4,-,TRBJ2-1,many
TGCAGTGCTAGAGATCCCTGGACCACCCCCACTGGGGAGCTGTTTTTT,CSARDPWTTPTGELFF,TRBV20-1,-,TRBJ2-2,many
TGTGCCTGGAGTGTTGGCAGGGACGGTGGCTACACCTTC,CAWSVGRDGGYTF,TRBV30,-,TRBJ1-2,few
TGCGCCAGCAGCCAAGTGGGCGGGGGGGCCTTCGACCCAGATACGCAGTATTTT,CASSQVGGGAFDPDTQYF,TRBV4-1,TRBD2,TRBJ2-3,many
TGCGCCAGCAGTCGGCGGGGGGGTACCTACGAGCAGTACTTC,CASSRRGGTYEQYF,TRBV5-1,TRBD2,TRBJ2-7,many
TGTGCCAGCAGTGAAGAGGGACCGAACACCGGGGAGCTGTTTTTT,CASSEEGPNTGELFF,TRBV2,-,TRBJ2-2,many
TGTGCCACCAGTGGCAGGGAGCCCTACAATGAGCAGTTCTTC,CATSGREPYNEQFF,TRBV24-1,-,TRBJ2-1,many
TGTGCCAGCTCACCACCGGCTGGAAACACCATATATTTT,CASSPPAGNTIYF,TRBV18,-,TRBJ1-3,many
TGTGCCAGCTCCCTTCTATCACCGGGACTTATATACGAGCAGTACTTC,CASSLLSPGLIYEQYF,TRBV18,-,TRBJ2-7,many
TGCAGCGTCAGGGTTTCGACTGAAGCTTTCTTT,CSVRVSTEAFF,TRBV29-1,-,TRBJ1-1,many
TGTGCCAGCAGCCAATCCAGGGCCCTCTATGGCTACACCTTC,CASSQSRALYGYTF,TRBV16,-,TRBJ1-2,few
TGTGCCAGCAGCTCCGACAGGGGGCTGGGTCAAGAGACCCAGTACTTC,CASSSDRGLGQETQYF,TRBV7-2,TRBD1,TRBJ2-5,many
TGCGCCAGCAGCTCGGGGGATTTAGGCAATCAGCCCCAGCATTTT,CASSSGDLGNQPQHF,TRBV5-1,-,TRBJ1-5,few
TGTGCCAGCAGTTATTCTAGGGGAGGAATCTACAATGAGCAGTTCTTC,CASSYSRGGIYNEQFF,TRBV6-2/TRBV6-3,-,TRBJ2-1,many
TGTGCCAGCAGCAAAGAGACTAGCGGGGGTTCCACCCAAGAGACCCAGTACTTC,CASSKETSGGSTQETQYF,TRBV4-2,TRBD2,TRBJ2-5,-
TGCGCCAGCAGCTTGACGTCGTCCGGATACGAGCAGTACTTC,CASSLTSSGYEQYF,TRBV5-1,-,TRBJ2-7,many
TGTGCCAGTAGTATGTCGGGGGGGAGCACAGATACGCAGTATTTT,CASSMSGGSTDTQYF,TRBV19,TRBD2,TRBJ2-3,many
TGTGCCAGCAGCTACGACAGGGTGGCCTACGAGCAGTACTTC,CASSYDRVAYEQYF,TRBV7-9,TRBD1,TRBJ2-7,many
TGCAGCGGGGGACAGCCACTTAACCGGGATACGCAGTATTTT,CSGGQPLNRDTQYF,TRBV29-1,TRBD1,TRBJ2-3,many
TGCGCCAGCACCACAGGGGATAGAGGCACAGATACGCAGTATTTT,CASTTGDRGTDTQYF,TRBV5-1,TRBD1,TRBJ2-3,many
TGTGCCAGCAGTTTATTGACCACTAAAACCTACGAGCAGTACTTC,CASSLLTTKTYEQYF,TRBV27,-,TRBJ2-7,many
TGCGCCAGCAGCGATACCGGGGGGAACTATGGCTACACCTTC,CASSDTGGNYGYTF,TRBV5-1,-,TRBJ1-2,many
TGTGCCAGCAGTTTCGATAGCCTCCCGGGACTAGCGGGAAAAAGCAATGAGCAGTTCTTC,CASSFDSLPGLAGKSNEQFF,TRBV27,TRBD2,TRBJ2-1,many
TGCGCCAGCAGCCAAGTAGCGGTCACAGATACGCAGTATTTT,CASSQVAVTDTQYF,TRBV4-1,-,TRBJ2-3,many
TGTGCCAGCAGCTTAGGGATAGGGGCGAACACTGAAGCTTTCTTT,CASSLGIGANTEAFF,TRBV11-2,-,TRBJ1-1,many
TGTGCCAGCAGCTCCCCAAGGGACCCCGAGCAAAAACTGTTTTTT,CASSSPRDPEQKLFF,TRBV12-3/TRBV12-4,-,TRBJ1-4,many
TGTGCCAGCACCGTTGACAGGGTCAATGAGCAGTTCTTC,CASTVDRVNEQFF,TRBV6-2/TRBV6-3,TRBD1,TRBJ2-1,many
TGCAGTGCTAGAAAGACTAGCGGGAGAAACAATGAGCAGTTCTTC,CSARKTSGRNNEQFF,TRBV20-1,TRBD2,TRBJ2-1,many
TGTGCCAGCGGTAGGGGGACGTCGATGTACCAAGAGACCCAGTACTTC,CASGRGTSMYQETQYF,TRBV6-2/TRBV6-3,-,TRBJ2-5,many
TGTGCCAGCAGCTTGCCAGCGGGAGGGCCAGGATCATTAGATACGCAGTATTTT,CASSLPAGGPGSLDTQYF,TRBV11-2,TRBD2,TRBJ2-3,many
TGTGCCAGCAGCCCCTCCGGACTAGCGGGAGTTACCGGGGAGCTGTTTTTT,CASSPSGLAGVTGELFF,TRBV11-3,TRBD2,TRBJ2-2,-
TGTGCCACCAGCAGAGCTCCGGACCCCGGGGAGCTGTTTTTT,CATSRAPDPGELFF,TRBV15,-,TRBJ2-2,many
TGTGCCAGCAGTTTTACAGGGGAGGATACGCAGTATTTT,CASSFTGEDTQYF,TRBV28,TRBD1,TRBJ2-3,many
TGCAGTGCTAGCCACAGGCCTAGCGGGAAAATCTACAATGAGCAGTTCTTC,CSASHRPSGKIYNEQFF,TRBV20-1,TRBD2,TRBJ2-1,few
TGCAGTGCTAGAGATGTTGGGGACCGGGGACTAGGTATCTACGAGCAGTACTTC,CSARDVGDRGLGIYEQYF,TRBV20-1,TRBD2,TRBJ2-7,many